A single sample gave rise to the 13 T cell receptor beta chains below, sequenced in a study of OX40 agonist ivuxolimab in advanced cancers. The data were produced by immunoSEQ multiplex PCR, yet TCRdb's version contains in-frame clones alone and is incomplete. Of tens of thousands of clones in the sample, roughly 85% are singletons; the top ten hold roughly 15%. This sample comprised CD4+ or CD8+ T cells sorted from blood, obtained in a trial of the OX40 agonist ivuxolimab. All receptors come from an adult with an advanced solid tumor such as melanoma, head and neck, liver or kidney cancer.

This sequence joins TRBV29-1 and TRBJ2-1; D is perhaps TRBD2 (6 bases). Trimming shortened V by 8 bases and J by 1 base, and 12 bases separated the two germline ends. The CDR3 runs to 13 residues. CDR1 SQVTM and CDR2 ANQGSEA come from the germline V gene. Here the CDR3 reads CSWDSSSYNEQFF. DNA for the CDR3: TGCAGCTGGGACTCCTCGTCCTACAATGAGCAGTTCTTC.

The chain is built from TRBV6-6 and TRBJ2-7, with D unclear. The CDR3 is 11 amino acids. V dropped 6 bases and J dropped 2 bases, with 5 bases sitting between them. From germline, CDR1 is MNHNY and CDR2 SVGAGI (reference sequence). The CDR3 bases are TGTGCCAGCAGGACAACCTACGAGCAGTACTTC. This codes for CASRTTYEQYF.

The genes are TRBV7-9 and TRBJ2-1, with D perhaps TRBD2 (5 bases). The V and J ends lost 3 bases and 6 bases respectively, with 9 bases between them. The V gene's germline CDR1 is SEHNR and CDR2 FQNEAQ (reference sequence). The CDR3 length is 13 residues. CDR3 nucleotides: TGTGCCAGCAGCTTGGACTTTTCCAATGAGCAGTTCTTC. This codes for CASSLDFSNEQFF.

This clone occurred once. V usage is TRBV2 and J usage is TRBJ1-6, with a possible D match to TRBD1 (5 bases). The CDR3 extends over 14 amino acids. The germline V gene has CDR1 SNHLY and CDR2 FYNNEI. Trimming removed 7 bases from V and 5 bases from J, with 12 bases in between. CDR3 sequence: CASKFGRDNSPLHF. DNA for the CDR3: TGTGCCAGCAAATTCGGCAGGGATAATTCACCCCTCCACTTT.

In its sample, this clone was seen once. The chain links TRBV5-4 to TRBJ1-3, with D uncertain. CDR3 length: 15 residues. From germline, CDR1 is SGHNT and CDR2 YYREEE (reference sequence). Trimming removed 5 bases from V and 0 bases from J, with 12 bases in between. The CDR3 region is CASSLMSNSGNTIYF. The CDR3 region has the DNA TGTGCCAGCAGTTTGATGTCTAACTCTGGAAACACCATATATTTT.

This chain connects TRBV5-1 to TRBJ1-1; D not certain. Trimming took off 0 bases at V and 0 bases at J, with 6 bases between the two ends. The CDR3 runs to 14 residues. CDR1 SGHRS and CDR2 YFSETQ come from the germline V gene. CDR3 loop: CASSLGLLNTEAFF. CDR3 bases: TGCGCCAGCAGCTTGGGACTTTTGAACACTGAAGCTTTCTTT.

A few counts support this clone. The J gene is TRBJ1-1, the V gene TRBV6-1; maybe TRBD1 (6 bases). This CDR3 is built from 14 residues. The V and J ends lost 11 bases and 4 bases respectively, with 20 bases between them. Germline V CDR1 and CDR2: MNHNS, SASEGT. The CDR3 bases are TGTGCCTCAACCAGAGGAGGGGGTATCACTGAAGCTTTCTTT. As protein: CASTRGGGITEAFF.

This rearrangement joins TRBV2 to TRBJ1-4; 8 bases fit TRBD1. CDR1 and CDR2 (germline): SNHLY, FYNNEI. Losses at the gene ends were 6 bases for V and 4 bases for J; bases not matched to a gene: 7. CDR3 length equals 15 residues. The CDR3 region has the DNA TGTGCCAGCAGACGCTCAGGGGGCTTTAATGAAAAACTGTTTTTT. Residues: CASRRSGGFNEKLFF.

This clone was detected once. The chain is built from TRBV5-1 and TRBJ1-2, with unresolved D. V dropped 9 bases and J dropped 1 base, with 13 bases sitting between them. There are 13 residues in the CDR3. Germline CDR1 reads SGHRS; CDR2 reads YFSETQ. CDR3 coding DNA: TGCGCCACCTCGATAACAAGTAACTATGGCTACACCTTC. Translated, it gives CATSITSNYGYTF.

CDR3 residues: CATSPDYARGEQFF. The CDR3 DNA is TGTGCCACCTCCCCGGACTATGCGAGGGGTGAGCAGTTCTTC. The rearrangement uses TRBV6-1 and TRBJ2-1, with D perhaps TRBD2 (6 bases). V was cut by 10 bases and J by 9 bases, with 22 bases left in between. The CDR3 is made up of 14 amino acids. Germline V gene lookup returns CDR1 MNHNS and CDR2 SASEGT.

The CDR3 DNA reads as TGTGCCAGCAGTTTACGGCTTGGGGGCTTGGATACGCAGTATTTT. It specifies CASSLRLGGLDTQYF. V gene TRBV28 combines with J gene TRBJ2-3; D perhaps matches TRBD1 (6 bases). The CDR3 runs 15 residues. Trimming shortened V by 2 bases and J by 6 bases, and 15 bases separated the two germline ends. Looked up from germline, CDR1 is MDHEN and CDR2 is SYDVKM.

This clone has just one count. The chain couples TRBV5-1 to TRBJ2-5; D not resolved. Trimming left V 1 base short and J 1 base short, with 5 bases between. The CDR3 is 13 amino acids. Germline V gives CDR1 SGHRS, CDR2 YFSETQ. DNA of the CDR3: TGCGCCAGCAGCTTGAGGGTCCAAGAGACCCAGTACTTC. This sequence encodes CASSLRVQETQYF.

This chain uses TRBV2 with TRBJ2-2; 9 bases match TRBD1. CDR1 and CDR2 (germline): SNHLY, FYNNEI. This CDR3 is 15 amino acids long. Unmatched junction bases numbered 6, after V lost 6 bases and J lost 4 bases. The CDR3: CASSSTGGGTGELFF. The CDR3 coding sequence is TGTGCCAGCAGCTCGACAGGGGGGGGCACCGGGGAGCTGTTTTTT.